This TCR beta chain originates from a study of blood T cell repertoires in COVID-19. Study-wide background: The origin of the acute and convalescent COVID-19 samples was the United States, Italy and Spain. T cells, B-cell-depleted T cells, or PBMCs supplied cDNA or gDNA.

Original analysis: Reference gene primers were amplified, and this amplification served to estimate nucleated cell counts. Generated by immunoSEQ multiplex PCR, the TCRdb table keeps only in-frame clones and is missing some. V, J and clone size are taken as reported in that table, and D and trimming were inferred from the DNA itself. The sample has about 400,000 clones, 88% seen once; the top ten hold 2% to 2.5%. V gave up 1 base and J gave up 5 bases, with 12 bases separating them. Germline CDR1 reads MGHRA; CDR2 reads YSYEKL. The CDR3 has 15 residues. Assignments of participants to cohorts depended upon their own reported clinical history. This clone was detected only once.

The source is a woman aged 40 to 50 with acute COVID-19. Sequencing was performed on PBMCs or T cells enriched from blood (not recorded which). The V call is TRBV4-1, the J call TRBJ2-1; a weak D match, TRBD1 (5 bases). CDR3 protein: CASSQVGVVDNEQFF. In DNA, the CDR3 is TGCGCCAGCAGCCAAGTAGGGGTAGTGGACAATGAGCAGTTCTTC.